The following is a T cell receptor beta chain sequence with its context. Its recognized antigen is unknown. A much larger clone differs by one base, so this may be a read error. The intended sense of this specimen's treatment or condition label: live attenuated yellow fever vaccine strain. A standard Ficoll-Paque protocol was used to isolate PBMCs from peripheral blood. CD4 and CD8 T-cell fractions were isolated with Dynabeads CD4 and CD8 positive selection kits. TriZol was used to extract RNA from bulk PBMCs, CD4 and CD8 fractions, and dextramer-positive and dextramer-negative fractions. Synthesis of TCR cDNA relied on 5'RACE template switching, a step that introduced a universal primer site along with unique molecular identifiers. cDNA synthesis was primed from both the TCR alpha and TCR beta constant segments. Two PCR steps were used to amplify libraries, with sample barcodes and sequencing adapters being added in the second step. Sequencing of the libraries was done on either Illumina HiSeq 2500 (2x100 bp) or NovaSeq (2x150 bp). The study's own analysis went as follows. Reads were demultiplexed and collapsed into UMI consensus sequences with MIGEC, and V(D)J alignment was performed with MiXCR. Using edgeR on replicate PBMC samples, clonotypes were called vaccine-responding if FDR was below 0.01 and the log2 fold change was above 5 up to day 15. Each bulk clonotype was labeled CD4 or CD8 based on which sequenced repertoire, CD4 or CD8, contained the clonotype at higher abundance. The public reads were run again by TCRdb, first through fastp at Q25 and then through MiXCR, and only productive beta chains were kept. Rows are unified per CDR3 protein, each entry keeping the most common DNA and genes. Here the V and J calls rest on TCRdb's processing, not on the authors' analysis. Present in this sample are 65,000 to 70,000 distinct CDR3 sequences, approximately 5.9% of which were seen just once. The ten most abundant clones make up 2.2% of the sample.

This entry is derived from a study of T cells after yellow fever vaccination (dated by TCRdb to between 2018 and 2021). At the level of the whole study: Libraries from fractions with low cell numbers were prepared with the SMART-Seq v4 Ultra Low Input RNA kit. To follow T-cell clones before and after primary and booster YFV17D yellow fever vaccination, bulk TCR alpha and beta repertoires were sequenced over time. Blood was drawn at multiple timepoints before and after primary and secondary immunization, with bulk PBMC replicates and cell subsets isolated. The cohort comprised two healthy male donors, one aged 18 to 30 and one aged 30 to 39 years.

What the work shows at the level of the full study, not this receptor alone: Compared with the primary T-cell response, the secondary T-cell response was weaker but faster, peaking on day 5 rather than day 15. Most clones expanded after primary vaccination (around 96% of CD4 and roughly 90% of CD8) were re-detected after the booster, suggesting that broad memory maintenance occurred. A small fraction of clonotypes showed up in both the CD4 and CD8 compartments, probably as a result of convergent recombination. Because the study included only two donors, the extent to which the findings can be generalized is limited. Computational filtering was needed because FACS-sorted repertoires could contain abundant contaminating clonotypes from the bulk population.

CDR1 is given as SGHRS and CDR2 as YFSETQ, both from the germline V gene. The CDR3 measures 12 amino acids from cysteine to phenylalanine. Kept here is only the CDR3 DNA, which spans 36 bases and is read in frame from base 1. The junction carries 13 bases between V and J, which are trimmed by 3 bases and 9 bases respectively. The receptor was isolated from a man between 18 and 29 years old who received the YFV17D yellow fever vaccine. Recombination connected TRBV5-1 to TRBJ2-7; a tentative D call is TRBD1 (6 bases match). Source: CD4+ T cells sorted from PBMCs, taken more than 13 days after the first yellow fever vaccination. The CDR3 protein: CASSSDRRVQYF. The DNA sequence reads TGCGCCAGCAGCTCTGACAGGCGTGTGCAGTACTTC.